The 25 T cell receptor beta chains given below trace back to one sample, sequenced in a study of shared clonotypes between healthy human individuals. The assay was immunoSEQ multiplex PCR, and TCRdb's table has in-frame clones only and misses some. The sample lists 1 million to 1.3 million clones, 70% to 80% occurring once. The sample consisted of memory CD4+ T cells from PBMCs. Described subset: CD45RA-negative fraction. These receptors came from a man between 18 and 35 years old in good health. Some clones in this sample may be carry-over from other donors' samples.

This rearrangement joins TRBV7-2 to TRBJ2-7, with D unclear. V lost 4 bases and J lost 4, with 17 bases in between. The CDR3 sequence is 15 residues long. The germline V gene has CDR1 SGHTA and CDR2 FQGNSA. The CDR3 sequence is CASSWSIRVGYEQYF. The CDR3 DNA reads TGTGCCAGCAGCTGGAGTATACGGGTTGGGTACGAGCAGTACTTC.

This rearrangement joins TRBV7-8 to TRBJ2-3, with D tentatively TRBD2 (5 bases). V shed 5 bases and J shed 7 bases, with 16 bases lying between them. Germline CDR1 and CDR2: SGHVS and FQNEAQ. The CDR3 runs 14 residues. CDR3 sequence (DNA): TGTGCCAGCAGCCCGACGGGGAAAGGGAATACGCAGTATTTT. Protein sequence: CASSPTGKGNTQYF.

This chain's CDR3 is CASTTNWGLAGGPPPEQFF. CDR3 sequence (DNA): TGTGCCAGCACCACAAATTGGGGACTAGCGGGAGGCCCCCCACCCGAGCAGTTCTTC. V is TRBV28 and J is TRBJ2-1; TRBD2 agrees at 15 bases. After removal of 7 bases from V and 10 bases from J, the junction contained 20 bases not matched to a gene. The CDR3 has 19 amino acids. The V gene's germline CDR1 is MDHEN and CDR2 SYDVKM.

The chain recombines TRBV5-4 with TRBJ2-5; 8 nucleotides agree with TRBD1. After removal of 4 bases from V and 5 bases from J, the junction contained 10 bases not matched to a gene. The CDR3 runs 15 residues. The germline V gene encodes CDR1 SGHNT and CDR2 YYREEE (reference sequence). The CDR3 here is CASSRGQGRDETQYF. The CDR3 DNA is TGTGCCAGCAGCCGTGGACAGGGAAGGGACGAGACCCAGTACTTC.

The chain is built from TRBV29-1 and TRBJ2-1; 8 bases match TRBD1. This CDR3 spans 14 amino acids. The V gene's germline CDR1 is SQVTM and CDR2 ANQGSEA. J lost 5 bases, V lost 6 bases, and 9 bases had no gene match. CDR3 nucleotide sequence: TGCAGCGTCGCCGACAGGGGACCGCACAATGAGCAGTTCTTC. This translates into CSVADRGPHNEQFF.

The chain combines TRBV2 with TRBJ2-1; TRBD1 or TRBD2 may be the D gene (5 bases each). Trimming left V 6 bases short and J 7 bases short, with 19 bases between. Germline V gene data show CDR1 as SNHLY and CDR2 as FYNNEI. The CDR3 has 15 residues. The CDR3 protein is CASRFLGTPTNEQFF. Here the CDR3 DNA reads TGTGCCAGCAGATTTCTCGGGACGCCAACAAATGAGCAGTTCTTC. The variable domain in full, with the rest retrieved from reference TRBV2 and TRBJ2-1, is EPEVTQTPSHQVTQMGQEVILRCVPISNHLYFYWYRQILGQKVEFLVSFYNNEISEKSEIFDDQFSVERPDGSNFTLKIRSTKLEDSAMYFCASRFLGTPTNEQFFGPGTRLTVL.

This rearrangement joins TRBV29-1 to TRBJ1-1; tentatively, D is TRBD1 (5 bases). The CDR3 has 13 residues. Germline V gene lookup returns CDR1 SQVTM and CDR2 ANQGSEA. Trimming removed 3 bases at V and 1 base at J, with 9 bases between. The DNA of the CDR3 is TGCAGCGTTGAGCAGGGCGAGAACACTGAAGCTTTCTTT. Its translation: CSVEQGENTEAFF.

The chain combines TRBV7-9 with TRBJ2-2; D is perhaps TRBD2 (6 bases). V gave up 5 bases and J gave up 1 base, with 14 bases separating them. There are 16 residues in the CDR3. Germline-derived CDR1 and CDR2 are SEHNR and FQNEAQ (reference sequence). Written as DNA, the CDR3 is TGTGCCAGCAGCAAGATTAGCGGAAGGAACACCGGGGAGCTGTTTTTT. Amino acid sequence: CASSKISGRNTGELFF.

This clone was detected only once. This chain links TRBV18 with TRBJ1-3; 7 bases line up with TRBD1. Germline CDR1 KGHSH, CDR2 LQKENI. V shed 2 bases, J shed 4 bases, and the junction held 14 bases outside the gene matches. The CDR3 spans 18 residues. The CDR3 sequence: CASSPLPFGQARGNTIYF. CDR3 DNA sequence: TGTGCCAGCTCACCATTACCTTTTGGACAGGCCCGAGGAAACACCATATATTTT. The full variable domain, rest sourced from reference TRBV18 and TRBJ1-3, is NAGVMQNPRHLVRRRGQEARLRCSPMKGHSHVYWYRQLPEEGLKFMVYLQKENIIDESGMPKERFSAEFPKEGPSILRIQQVVRGDSAAYFCASSPLPFGQARGNTIYFGEGSWLTVV.

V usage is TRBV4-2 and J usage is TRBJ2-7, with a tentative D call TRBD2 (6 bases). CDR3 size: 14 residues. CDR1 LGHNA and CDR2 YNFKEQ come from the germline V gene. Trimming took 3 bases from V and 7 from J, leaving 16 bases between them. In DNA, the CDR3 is TGTGCCAGCAGCCACGCAGCGGACCGGGGGGAGCAGTACTTC. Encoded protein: CASSHAADRGEQYF.

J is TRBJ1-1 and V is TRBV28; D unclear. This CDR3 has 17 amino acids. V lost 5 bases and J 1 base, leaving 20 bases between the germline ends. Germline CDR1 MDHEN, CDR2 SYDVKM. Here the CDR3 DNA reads TGTGCCAGCAGTACCGAAGGAAGCCCGGGGAAGAACACTGAAGCTTTCTTT. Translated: CASSTEGSPGKNTEAFF.

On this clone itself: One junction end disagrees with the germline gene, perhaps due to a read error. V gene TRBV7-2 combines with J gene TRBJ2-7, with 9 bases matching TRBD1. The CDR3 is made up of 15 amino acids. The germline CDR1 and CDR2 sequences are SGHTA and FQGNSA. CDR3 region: CASSLGTGSSSEQYF. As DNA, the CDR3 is TGTGCCAGCAGCCTAGGGACAGGGAGCTCCTCCGAGCAGTACTTC.

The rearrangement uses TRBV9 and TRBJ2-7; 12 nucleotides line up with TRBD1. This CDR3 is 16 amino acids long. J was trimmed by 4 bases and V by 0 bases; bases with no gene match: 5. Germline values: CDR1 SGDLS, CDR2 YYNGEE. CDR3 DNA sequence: TGTGCCAGCAGCGTAGCGGGGACAGGGGGCTTTTACGAGCAGTACTTC. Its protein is CASSVAGTGGFYEQYF.

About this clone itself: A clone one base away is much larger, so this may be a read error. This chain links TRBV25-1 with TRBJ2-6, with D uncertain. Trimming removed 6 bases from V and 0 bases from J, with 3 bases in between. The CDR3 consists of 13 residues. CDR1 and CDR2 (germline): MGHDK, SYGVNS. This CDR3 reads CASRLSGANVLTF. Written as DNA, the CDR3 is TGTGCCAGCAGGCTCTCTGGGGCCAACGTCCTGACTTTC.

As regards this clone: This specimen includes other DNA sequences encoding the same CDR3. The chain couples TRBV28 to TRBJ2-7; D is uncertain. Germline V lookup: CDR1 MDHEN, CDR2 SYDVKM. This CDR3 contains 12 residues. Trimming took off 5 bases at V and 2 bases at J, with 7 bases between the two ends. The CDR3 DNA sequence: TGTGCCAGCAGTCTCATTCCCTACGAGCAGTACTTC. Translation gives CASSLIPYEQYF.

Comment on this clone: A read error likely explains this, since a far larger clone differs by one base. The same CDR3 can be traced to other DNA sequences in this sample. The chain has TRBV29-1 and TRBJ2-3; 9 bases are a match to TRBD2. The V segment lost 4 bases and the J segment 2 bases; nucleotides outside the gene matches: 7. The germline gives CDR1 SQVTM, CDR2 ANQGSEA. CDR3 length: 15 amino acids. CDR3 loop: CSVGLAGEITDTQYF. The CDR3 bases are TGCAGCGTTGGCTTAGCGGGAGAGATCACAGATACGCAGTATTTT.

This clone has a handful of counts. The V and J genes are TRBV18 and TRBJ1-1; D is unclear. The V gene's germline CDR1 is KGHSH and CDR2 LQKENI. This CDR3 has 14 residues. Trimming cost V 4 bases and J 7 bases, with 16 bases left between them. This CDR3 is CASSRNEVAGEAFF. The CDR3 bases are TGTGCCAGCTCACGAAACGAGGTGGCAGGTGAAGCTTTCTTT.

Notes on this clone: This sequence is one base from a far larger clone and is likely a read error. The CDR3 region is CASSRTSGRSTDTQYF. The CDR3 DNA reads as TGTGCCAGCAGTCGGACTAGCGGGAGGAGCACAGATACGCAGTATTTT. The rearrangement uses TRBV7-6 and TRBJ2-3, with 14 bases aligning to TRBD2. The CDR3 is made up of 16 amino acids. Trimming cost V 6 bases and J 0 bases; bases outside gene matches: 2. Germline V gene sequence: CDR1 SGHVS, CDR2 FNYEAQ.

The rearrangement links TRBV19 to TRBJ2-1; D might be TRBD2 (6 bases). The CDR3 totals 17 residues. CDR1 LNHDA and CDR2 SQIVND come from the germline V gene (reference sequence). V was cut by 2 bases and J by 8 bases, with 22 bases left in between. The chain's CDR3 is CASSIFARGNVFDEQFF. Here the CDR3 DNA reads TGTGCCAGTAGTATATTCGCTCGGGGGAACGTTTTCGATGAGCAGTTCTTC.

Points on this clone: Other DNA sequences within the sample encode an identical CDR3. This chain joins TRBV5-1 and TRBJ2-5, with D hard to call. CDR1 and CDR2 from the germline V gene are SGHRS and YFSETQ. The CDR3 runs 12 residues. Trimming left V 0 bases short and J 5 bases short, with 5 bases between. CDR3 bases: TGCGCCAGCAGCTTGGAGGTGGAGACCCAGTACTTC. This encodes CASSLEVETQYF.

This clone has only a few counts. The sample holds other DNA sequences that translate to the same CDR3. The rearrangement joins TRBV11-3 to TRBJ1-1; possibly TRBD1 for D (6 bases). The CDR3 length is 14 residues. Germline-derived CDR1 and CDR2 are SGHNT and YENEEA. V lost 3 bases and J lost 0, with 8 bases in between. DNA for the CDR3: TGTGCCAGCAGCTTGTCAGGGGTGAACACTGAAGCTTTCTTT. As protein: CASSLSGVNTEAFF.

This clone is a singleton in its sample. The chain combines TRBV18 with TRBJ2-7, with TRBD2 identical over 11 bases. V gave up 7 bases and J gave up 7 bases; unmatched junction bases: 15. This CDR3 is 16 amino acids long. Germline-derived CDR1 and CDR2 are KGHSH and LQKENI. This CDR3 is CASLWSLAGGSGEQYF. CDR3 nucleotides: TGTGCCAGCTTGTGGTCCCTAGCGGGGGGATCCGGAGAGCAGTACTTC.

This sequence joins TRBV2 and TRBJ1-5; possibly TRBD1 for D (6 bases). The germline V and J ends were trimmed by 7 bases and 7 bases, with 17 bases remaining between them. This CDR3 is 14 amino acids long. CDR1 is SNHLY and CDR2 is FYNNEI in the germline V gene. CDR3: CASTEGGKGQPQHF. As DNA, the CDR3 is TGTGCCAGCACCGAGGGGGGGAAAGGCCAGCCCCAGCATTTT.

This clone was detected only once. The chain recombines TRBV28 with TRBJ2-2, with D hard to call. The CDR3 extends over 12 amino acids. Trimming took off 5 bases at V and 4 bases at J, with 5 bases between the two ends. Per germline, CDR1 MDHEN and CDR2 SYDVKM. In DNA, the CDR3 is TGTGCCAGCAGTGCGCTCACCGGGGAGCTGTTTTTT. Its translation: CASSALTGELFF.

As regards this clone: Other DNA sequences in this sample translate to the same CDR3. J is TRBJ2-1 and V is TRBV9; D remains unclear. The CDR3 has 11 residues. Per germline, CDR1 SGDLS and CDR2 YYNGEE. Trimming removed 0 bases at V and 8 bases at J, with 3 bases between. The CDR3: CASSVVYEQFF. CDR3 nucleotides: TGTGCCAGCAGCGTAGTCTATGAGCAGTTCTTC.